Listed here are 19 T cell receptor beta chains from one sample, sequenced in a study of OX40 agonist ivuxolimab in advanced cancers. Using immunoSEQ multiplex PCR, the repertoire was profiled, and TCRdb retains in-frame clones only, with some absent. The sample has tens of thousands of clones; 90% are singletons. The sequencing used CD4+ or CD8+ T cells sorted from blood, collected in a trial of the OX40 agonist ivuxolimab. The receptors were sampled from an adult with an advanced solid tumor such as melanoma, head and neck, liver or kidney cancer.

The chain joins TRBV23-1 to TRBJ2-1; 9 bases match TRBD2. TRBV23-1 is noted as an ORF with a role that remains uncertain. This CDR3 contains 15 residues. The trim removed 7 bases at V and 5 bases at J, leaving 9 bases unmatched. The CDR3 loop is CASTGLAGFNNEQFF. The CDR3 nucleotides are TGCGCCAGCACTGGGCTAGCGGGATTCAACAATGAGCAGTTCTTC.

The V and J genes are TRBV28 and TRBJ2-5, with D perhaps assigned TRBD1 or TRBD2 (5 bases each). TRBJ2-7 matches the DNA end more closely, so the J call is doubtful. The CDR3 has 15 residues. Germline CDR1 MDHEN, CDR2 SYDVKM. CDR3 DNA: TGTGCCAGCAGTTTATATAGGGGAGCCCATTACGAGCAGTACTTC. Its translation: CASSLYRGAHYEQYF.

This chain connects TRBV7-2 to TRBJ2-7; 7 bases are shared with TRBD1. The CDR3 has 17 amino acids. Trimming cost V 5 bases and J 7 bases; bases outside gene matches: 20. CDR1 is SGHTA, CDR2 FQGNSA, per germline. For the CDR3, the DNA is TGTGCCAGCAGCAAAGGCGGGTTTGGACAGGTCGATGGTGAGCAGTACTTC. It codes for CASSKGGFGQVDGEQYF.

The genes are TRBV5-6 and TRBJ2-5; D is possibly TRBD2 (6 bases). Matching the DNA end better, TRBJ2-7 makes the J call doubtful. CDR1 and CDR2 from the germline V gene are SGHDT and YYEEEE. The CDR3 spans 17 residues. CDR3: CASSLAAFTGAPYEQYF. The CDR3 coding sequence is TGTGCCAGCAGCTTGGCGGCATTTACGGGAGCCCCCTACGAGCAGTACTTC.

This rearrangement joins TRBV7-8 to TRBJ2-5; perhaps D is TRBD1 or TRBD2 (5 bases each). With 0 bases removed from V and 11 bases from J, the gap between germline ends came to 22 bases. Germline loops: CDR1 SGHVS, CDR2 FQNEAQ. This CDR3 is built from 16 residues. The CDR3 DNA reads TGTGCCAGCAGCTTAGCGTTAAGGGCTCTTATGGGGGAGCAGTACTTC. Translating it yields CASSLALRALMGEQYF.

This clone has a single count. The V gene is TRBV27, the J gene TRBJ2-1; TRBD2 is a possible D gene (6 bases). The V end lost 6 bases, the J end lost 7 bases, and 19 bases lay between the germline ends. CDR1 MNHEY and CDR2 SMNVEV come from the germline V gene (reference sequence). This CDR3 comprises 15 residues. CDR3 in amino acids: CASSTGGSPGNEQFF. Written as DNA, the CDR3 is TGTGCCAGCAGCACCGGAGGGTCCCCGGGGAATGAGCAGTTCTTC.

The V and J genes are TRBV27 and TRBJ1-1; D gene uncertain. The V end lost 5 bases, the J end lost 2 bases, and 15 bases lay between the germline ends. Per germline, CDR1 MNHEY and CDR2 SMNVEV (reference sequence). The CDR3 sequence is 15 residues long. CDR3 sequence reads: CASSPEPQVNTEAFF. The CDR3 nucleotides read TGTGCCAGCAGTCCAGAACCTCAGGTAAACACTGAAGCTTTCTTT.

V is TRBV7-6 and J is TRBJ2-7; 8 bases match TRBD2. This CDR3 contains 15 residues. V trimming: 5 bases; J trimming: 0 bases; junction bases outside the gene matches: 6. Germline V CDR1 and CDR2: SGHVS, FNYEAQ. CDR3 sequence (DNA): TGTGCCAGCAGCCCCTTAGCGGGGAGCTCCTACGAGCAGTACTTC. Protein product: CASSPLAGSSYEQYF.

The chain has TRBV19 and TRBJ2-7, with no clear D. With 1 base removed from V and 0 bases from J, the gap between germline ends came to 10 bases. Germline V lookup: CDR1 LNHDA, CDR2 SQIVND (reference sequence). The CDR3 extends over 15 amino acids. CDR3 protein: CASSIAAPSSYEQYF. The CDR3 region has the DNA TGTGCCAGTAGTATAGCAGCGCCTAGCTCCTACGAGCAGTACTTC.

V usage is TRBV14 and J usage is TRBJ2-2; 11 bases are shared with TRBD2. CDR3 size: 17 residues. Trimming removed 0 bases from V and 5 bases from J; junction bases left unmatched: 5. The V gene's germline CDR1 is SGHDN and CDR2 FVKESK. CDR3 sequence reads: CASSQEGLAGDTGELFF. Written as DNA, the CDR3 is TGTGCCAGCAGCCAAGAAGGACTAGCGGGCGATACCGGGGAGCTGTTTTTT. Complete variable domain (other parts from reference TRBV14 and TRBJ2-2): EAGVTQFPSHSVIEKGQTVTLRCDPISGHDNLYWYRRVMGKEIKFLLHFVKESKQDESGMPNNRFLAERTGGTYSTLKVQPAELEDSGVYFCASSQEGLAGDTGELFFGEGSRLTVL.

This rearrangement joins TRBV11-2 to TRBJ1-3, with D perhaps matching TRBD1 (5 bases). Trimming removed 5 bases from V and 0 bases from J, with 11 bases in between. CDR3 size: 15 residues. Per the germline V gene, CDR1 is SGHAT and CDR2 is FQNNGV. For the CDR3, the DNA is TGTGCCAGCAGCGCCGGACACAGCTCTGGAAACACCATATATTTT. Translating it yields CASSAGHSSGNTIYF.

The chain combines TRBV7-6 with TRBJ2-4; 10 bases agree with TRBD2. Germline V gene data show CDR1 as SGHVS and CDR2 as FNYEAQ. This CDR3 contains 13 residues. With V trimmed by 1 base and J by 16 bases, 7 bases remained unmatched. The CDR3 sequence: CASSLGTSGDRYF. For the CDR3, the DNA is TGTGCCAGCAGCTTAGGGACTAGCGGAGACCGATACTTC.

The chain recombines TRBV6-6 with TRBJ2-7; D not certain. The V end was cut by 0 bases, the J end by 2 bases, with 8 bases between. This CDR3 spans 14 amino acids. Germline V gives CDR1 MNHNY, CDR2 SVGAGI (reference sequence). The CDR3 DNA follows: TGTGCCAGCAGTTACTCCCCGGTGACCTACGAGCAGTACTTC. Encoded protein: CASSYSPVTYEQYF.

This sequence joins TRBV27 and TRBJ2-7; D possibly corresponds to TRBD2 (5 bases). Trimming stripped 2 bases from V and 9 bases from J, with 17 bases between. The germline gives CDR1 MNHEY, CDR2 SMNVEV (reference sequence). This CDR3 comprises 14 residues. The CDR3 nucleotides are TGTGCCAGCAGTTTAGGAGGATCCTTTGATTTGCAGTACTTC. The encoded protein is CASSLGGSFDLQYF.

This CDR3 reads CASRPLRAEAFF. CDR3 in DNA: TGTGCCAGCAGGCCACTACGGGCTGAAGCTTTCTTT. This rearrangement joins TRBV2 to TRBJ1-1; D not certain. CDR3 length: 12 amino acids. The V end was cut by 6 bases, the J end by 6 bases, with 11 bases between. Per germline, CDR1 SNHLY and CDR2 FYNNEI.

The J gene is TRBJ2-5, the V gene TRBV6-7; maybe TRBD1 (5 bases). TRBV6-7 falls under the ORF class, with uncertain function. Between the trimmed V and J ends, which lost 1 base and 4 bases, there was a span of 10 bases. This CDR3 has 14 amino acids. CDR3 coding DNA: TGTGCCAGCAGTTACTTAGGGGTTCGAGAGACCCAGTACTTC. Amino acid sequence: CASSYLGVRETQYF.

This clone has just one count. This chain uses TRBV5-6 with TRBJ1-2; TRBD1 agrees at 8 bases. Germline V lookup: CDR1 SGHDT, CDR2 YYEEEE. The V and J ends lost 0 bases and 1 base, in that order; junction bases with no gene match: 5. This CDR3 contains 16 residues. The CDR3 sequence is CASSLGTGLNNYGYTF. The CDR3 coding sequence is TGTGCCAGCAGCTTGGGGACAGGGCTTAATAACTATGGCTACACCTTC.

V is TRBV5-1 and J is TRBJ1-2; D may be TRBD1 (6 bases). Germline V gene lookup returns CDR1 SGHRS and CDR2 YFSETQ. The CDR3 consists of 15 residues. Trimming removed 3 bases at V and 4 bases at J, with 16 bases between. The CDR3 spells CASSSEGGQGYGYTF. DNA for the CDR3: TGCGCCAGCAGCTCCGAGGGGGGTCAGGGCTATGGCTACACCTTC.

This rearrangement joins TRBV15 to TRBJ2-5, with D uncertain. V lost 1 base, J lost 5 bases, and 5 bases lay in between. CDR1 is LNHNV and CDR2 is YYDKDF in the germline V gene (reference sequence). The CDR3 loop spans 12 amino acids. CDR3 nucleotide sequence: TGTGCCACCAGCAGAGTGGGGGAGACCCAGTACTTC. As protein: CATSRVGETQYF. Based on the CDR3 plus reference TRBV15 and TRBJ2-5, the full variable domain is DAMVIQNPRYQVTQFGKPVTLSCSQTLNHNVMYWYQQKSSQAPKLLFHYYDKDFNNEADTPDNFQSRRPNTSFCFLDIRSPGLGDTAMYLCATSRVGETQYFGPGTRLLVL.